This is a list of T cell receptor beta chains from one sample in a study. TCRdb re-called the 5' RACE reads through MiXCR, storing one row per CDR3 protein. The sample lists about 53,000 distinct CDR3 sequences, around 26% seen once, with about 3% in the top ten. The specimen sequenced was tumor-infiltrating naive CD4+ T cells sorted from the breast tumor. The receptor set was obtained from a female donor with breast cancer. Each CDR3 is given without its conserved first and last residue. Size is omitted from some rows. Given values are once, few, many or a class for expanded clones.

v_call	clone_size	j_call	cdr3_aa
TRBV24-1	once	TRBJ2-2	TTSEDREPYAGELF
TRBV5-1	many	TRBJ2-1	ASSSSYSGEQF
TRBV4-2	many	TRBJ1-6	ASSQDLAVSSSPLH
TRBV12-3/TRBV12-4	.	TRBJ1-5	ASSPSRDSLPQH
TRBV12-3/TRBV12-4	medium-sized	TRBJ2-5	ASNWGGGGSSRETQY
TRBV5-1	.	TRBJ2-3	ASSPWTGLSTDTQY
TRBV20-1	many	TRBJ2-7	SASRAGPTYEQY
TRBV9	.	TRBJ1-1	ASSVLQELNTEAF
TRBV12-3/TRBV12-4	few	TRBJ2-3	ASARGSQGDTQY
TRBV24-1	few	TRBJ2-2	ATSDQGQGGTGELF
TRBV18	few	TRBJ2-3	ASSGRRDTQY
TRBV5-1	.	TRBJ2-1	ASSLPGAGGGEQF
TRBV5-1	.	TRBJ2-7	ASSAGPAGEQY
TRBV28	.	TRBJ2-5	ASGNRGSQETQY
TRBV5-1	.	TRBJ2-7	ASSSHWSYEQY
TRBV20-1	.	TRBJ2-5	SATPSRRFQETQY
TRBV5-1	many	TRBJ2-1	ASSQLRRDEQF
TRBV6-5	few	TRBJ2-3	ASRQGSAQY
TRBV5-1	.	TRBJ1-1	ASSLGQGWSEAF
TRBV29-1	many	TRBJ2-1	SVEGGDGLNEQF
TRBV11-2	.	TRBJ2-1	ASSLQYNEQF
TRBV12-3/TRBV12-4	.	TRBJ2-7	ASSFNAGSSYEQY
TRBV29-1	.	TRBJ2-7	SVESYHEQY
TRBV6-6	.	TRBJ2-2	ASSPGAGEGTGELF
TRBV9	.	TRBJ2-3	ASSVAPGQGIGTDTQY
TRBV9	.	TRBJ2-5	ASSVGGAETQY
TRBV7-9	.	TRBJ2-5	ASSMRLAGALETQY
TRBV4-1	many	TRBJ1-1	ASSQGWTGRTEAF
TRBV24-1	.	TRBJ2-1	ATSLGGNSDEQF
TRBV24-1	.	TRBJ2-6	ATSASSTQESGANVLT
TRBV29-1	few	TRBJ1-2	SLHTNYGYT
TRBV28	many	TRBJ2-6	ASSSRTRSGANVLT
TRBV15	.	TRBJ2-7	ATSREGAVYEQY
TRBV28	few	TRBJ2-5	ASRRLAGQETQY
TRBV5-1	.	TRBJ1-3	ASSLVPTGNTIY
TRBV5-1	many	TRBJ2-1	ASSNRGDPYNEQF
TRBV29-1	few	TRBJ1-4	SVGQGAGGNEKLF
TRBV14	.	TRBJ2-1	ASSLNRQRERNEQF
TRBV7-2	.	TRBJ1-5	ASGLGGPNQPQH
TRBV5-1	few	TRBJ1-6	ASSLEDRLYSPLH
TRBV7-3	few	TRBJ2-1	ASSREMGRNNEQF
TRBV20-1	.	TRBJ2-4	SAEWPLGAKNIQY